The 31 T cell receptor beta chains given below trace back to one sample, sequenced in a study of blood T cell repertoires in COVID-19. Generated by immunoSEQ multiplex PCR, the TCRdb table keeps only in-frame clones and is missing some. The table lists 150,000 to 200,000 clones, about 90% of them singletons, with 20% to 25% in the top ten. Sequenced input: peripheral blood. Receptors originate from a man in his sixties with active or convalescent COVID-19.

The chain recombines TRBV5-4 with TRBJ2-6; 11 nucleotides match TRBD1. Germline V lookup: CDR1 SGHNT, CDR2 YYREEE (reference sequence). V shed 5 bases and J 0 bases; nucleotides not matched to a gene: 4. CDR3 length equals 17 residues. CDR3 nucleotides: TGTGCCAGCAGTCGCGGGACAGGGGGCTCTGGGGCCAACGTCCTGACTTTC. Translation: CASSRGTGGSGANVLTF.

In DNA form, the CDR3 reads TGTGCCAGCAGCTTCGGACTAGCGGGGGCTTACGAGCAGTACTTC. Translating gives CASSFGLAGAYEQYF. The chain is built from TRBV7-8 and TRBJ2-7; 13 bases align to TRBD2. This CDR3 spans 15 amino acids. Losses at the gene ends were 3 bases for V and 4 bases for J; bases not matched to a gene: 3. Germline-derived CDR1 and CDR2 are SGHVS and FQNEAQ.

This clone was seen more than once but under ten times. The chain combines TRBV5-1 with TRBJ2-1; 8 bases fit TRBD1. Germline V gives CDR1 SGHRS, CDR2 YFSETQ. With V trimmed by 5 bases and J by 2 bases, 3 bases remained unmatched. The CDR3 loop spans 14 amino acids. CDR3 sequence reads: CASRGTGAYNEQFF. The CDR3 coding sequence is TGCGCCAGCAGGGGGACAGGTGCCTACAATGAGCAGTTCTTC.

The chain has TRBV19 and TRBJ2-7; unclear D gene. Per germline, CDR1 LNHDA and CDR2 SQIVND (reference sequence). Trimming removed 5 bases from V and 6 bases from J, with 11 bases in between. This CDR3 is 12 amino acids long. The CDR3 loop is CASSPGAGEQYF. The CDR3 DNA is TGTGCCAGTAGTCCGGGTGCTGGCGAGCAGTACTTC.

This chain links TRBV11-2 with TRBJ1-1; D remains unclear. V lost 1 base and J 6 bases, leaving 12 bases between the germline ends. The CDR3 loop spans 14 amino acids. Germline-derived CDR1 and CDR2 are SGHAT and FQNNGV. CDR3: CASSLGEGRAEAFF. CDR3 sequence (DNA): TGTGCCAGCAGCTTAGGGGAGGGTCGGGCTGAAGCTTTCTTT.

The CDR3 region has the DNA TGCGCCAGCAGCCGGCGAACTCTAGCGGGGGTCACAGATACGCAGTATTTT. It translates to CASSRRTLAGVTDTQYF. The J gene is TRBJ2-3, the V gene TRBV4-1; 10 bases agree with TRBD2. V lost 4 bases and J lost 2; bases outside the gene matches: 9. The germline V gene has CDR1 MGHRA and CDR2 YSYEKL. The length of the CDR3 is 17 residues.

This clone was found once. At the DNA level, this CDR3 is encoded by other sequences in the same sample as well. The CDR3 sequence is CASTRGSSGNTIYF. CDR3 in DNA: TGTGCCAGCACTCGTGGGAGCTCTGGAAACACCATATATTTT. V and J are TRBV19 and TRBJ1-3; D call uncertain. V dropped 9 bases and J dropped 0 bases, with 12 bases sitting between them. Germline V CDR1 and CDR2: LNHDA, SQIVND (reference sequence). The CDR3 sequence is 14 residues long.

The J gene is TRBJ1-1, the V gene TRBV18; no reliable D call. CDR1 is KGHSH, CDR2 LQKENI, per germline. The CDR3 loop spans 15 amino acids. Trimming removed 3 bases at V and 3 bases at J, with 14 bases between. CDR3 sequence: CASSPVSGADTEAFF. In nucleotides, the CDR3 is TGTGCCAGCTCACCCGTCTCCGGTGCGGACACTGAAGCTTTCTTT. Filled out from reference TRBV18 and TRBJ1-1, the complete variable domain reads NAGVMQNPRHLVRRRGQEARLRCSPMKGHSHVYWYRQLPEEGLKFMVYLQKENIIDESGMPKERFSAEFPKEGPSILRIQQVVRGDSAAYFCASSPVSGADTEAFFGQGTRLTVV.

This sequence joins TRBV7-9 and TRBJ1-4; 9 bases align to TRBD1. Germline V gene data show CDR1 as SEHNR and CDR2 as FQNEAQ (reference sequence). The CDR3 totals 16 residues. V shed 1 base and J 8 bases; nucleotides not matched to a gene: 8. The CDR3 sequence: CASSLGGQGSWEKLFF. CDR3 sequence (DNA): TGTGCCAGCAGCTTAGGGGGACAGGGTTCGTGGGAAAAACTGTTTTTT.

The genes are TRBV6-5 and TRBJ1-2, with D uncertain. The CDR3 is made up of 12 amino acids. Trimming took off 2 bases at V and 8 bases at J, with 9 bases between the two ends. Germline loops: CDR1 MNHEY, CDR2 SVGAGI. The CDR3 sequence: CASSYEGEGYTF. For the CDR3, the DNA is TGTGCCAGCAGTTACGAGGGAGAGGGCTACACCTTC.

J is TRBJ1-4 and V is TRBV15, with a tentative D call TRBD1 (6 bases). Germline V lookup: CDR1 LNHNV, CDR2 YYDKDF (reference sequence). There are 17 residues in the CDR3. V was clipped by 5 bases and J by 8 bases, with 24 bases between them. In nucleotides, the CDR3 is TGTGCCACCAGCGGGCCCCTGAGGGGGGGTGGCGGAGAAAAACTGTTTTTT. It translates to CATSGPLRGGGGEKLFF.

This chain joins TRBV5-1 and TRBJ2-1; 7 bases map to TRBD1. Germline CDR1 is SGHRS and CDR2 is YFSETQ. The CDR3 sequence is 15 residues long. V lost 5 bases, J lost 9 bases, and 14 bases stayed unmatched. CDR3: CASRDRMQKIGEQFF. DNA of the CDR3: TGCGCCAGCAGGGACAGGATGCAGAAAATCGGTGAGCAGTTCTTC.

The chain uses TRBV19 and TRBJ1-5, with 7 bases matching TRBD1. The V gene's germline CDR1 is LNHDA and CDR2 SQIVND (reference sequence). V shed 6 bases and J 6 bases; nucleotides not matched to a gene: 11. This CDR3 has 15 amino acids. The CDR3 DNA is TGTGCCAGTAGGCGGTTGGAGGGGGCGGTTCAGCCCCAGCATTTT. Its translation is CASRRLEGAVQPQHF.

This clone is a singleton in its sample. CDR3 in DNA: TGTGCCAGCAGCTTGTGGGACAGAAATAATTCACCCCTCCACTTT. It specifies CASSLWDRNNSPLHF. The gene calls are TRBV5-4 and TRBJ1-6; 7 nucleotides agree with TRBD1. The CDR3 runs 15 residues. Looked up from germline, CDR1 is SGHNT and CDR2 is YYREEE (reference sequence). After removal of 1 base from V and 5 bases from J, the junction contained 3 bases not matched to a gene.

The V and J genes are TRBV5-8 and TRBJ2-3, with D tentatively TRBD1 (5 bases). This CDR3 has 16 amino acids. Trimming cost V 0 bases and J 1 base, with 12 bases left between them. Germline CDR1 SGHTS, CDR2 YDEGEE. The CDR3 sequence is CASSLEGRWGTDTQYF. The DNA of the CDR3 is TGTGCCAGCAGCTTGGAGGGGCGGTGGGGCACAGATACGCAGTATTTT.

The sample holds one count of this clone. This rearrangement joins TRBV2 to TRBJ2-7; 7 nucleotides align to TRBD2. The V gene's germline CDR1 is SNHLY and CDR2 FYNNEI. The CDR3 has 18 residues. V trimming: 3 bases; J trimming: 5 bases; junction bases outside the gene matches: 19. The CDR3 sequence is CASSEGLFGLVGEDEQYF. The CDR3 region has the DNA TGTGCCAGCAGTGAGGGACTCTTTGGACTAGTCGGCGAGGACGAGCAGTACTTC.

In its sample, this clone was seen once. The chain is built from TRBV7-9 and TRBJ1-3; TRBD1 might be the D (5 bases). Germline V lookup: CDR1 SEHNR, CDR2 FQNEAQ (reference sequence). Trimming took off 9 bases at V and 0 bases at J, with 9 bases between the two ends. This CDR3 region has 13 residues. For the CDR3, the DNA is TGTGCCAGTCAGGGTCCCTCTGGAAACACCATATATTTT. This translates into CASQGPSGNTIYF.

The genes are TRBV27 and TRBJ2-3; the match to TRBD2 covers 11 bases. CDR1 and CDR2 from the germline V gene are MNHEY and SMNVEV (reference sequence). V lost 5 bases to trimming and J lost 4 bases; unmatched junction nucleotides: 5. CDR3 length: 15 amino acids. The CDR3 sequence: CASSRVAGGPDTQYF. CDR3 DNA: TGTGCCAGCAGTCGCGTAGCGGGGGGGCCAGATACGCAGTATTTT.

The chain recombines TRBV6-6 with TRBJ1-3; D may be TRBD1 (5 bases). This CDR3 spans 15 amino acids. The ends were cut back, 5 bases at V and 2 bases at J, with 13 bases in the middle. Germline CDR1 is MNHNY and CDR2 is SVGAGI (reference sequence). The CDR3: CASSTQGTAGNTIYF. CDR3 nucleotides: TGTGCCAGCAGTACTCAGGGTACTGCTGGAAACACCATATATTTT.

J is TRBJ1-1 and V is TRBV2; 7 bases agree with TRBD1. Unmatched junction bases numbered 3, after V lost 4 bases and J lost 1 base. This CDR3 is built from 14 residues. Germline V gene data show CDR1 as SNHLY and CDR2 as FYNNEI. Written as DNA, the CDR3 is TGTGCCAGCAGTGTACGACAGGGGAACACTGAAGCTTTCTTT. Translated, it gives CASSVRQGNTEAFF. The full variable domain, completed using reference TRBV2 and TRBJ1-1, is EPEVTQTPSHQVTQMGQEVILRCVPISNHLYFYWYRQILGQKVEFLVSFYNNEISEKSEIFDDQFSVERPDGSNFTLKIRSTKLEDSAMYFCASSVRQGNTEAFFGQGTRLTVV.

This sequence joins TRBV30 and TRBJ1-4, with D perhaps matching TRBD1 (6 bases). CDR1 and CDR2 (germline): GTSNPN, SVGIG (reference sequence). The CDR3 is 12 residues long. The V and J ends lost 2 bases and 7 bases respectively, with 8 bases between them. DNA for the CDR3: TGTGCCTGGAGTTTGGGGGCTGAAAAACTGTTTTTT. Residues: CAWSLGAEKLFF.

This clone has a single count. This chain uses TRBV5-1 with TRBJ2-3; a possible D gene is TRBD1 (5 bases). Germline-derived CDR1 and CDR2 are SGHRS and YFSETQ. This CDR3 contains 15 residues. V was shortened by 0 bases and J by 4 bases, with 12 bases between the two germline ends. In DNA, the CDR3 is TGCGCCAGCAGCTTGGGGCAGGGAATGGCAGATACGCAGTATTTT. This codes for CASSLGQGMADTQYF.

The chain couples TRBV9 to TRBJ1-1; tentatively, D is TRBD1 (5 bases). Germline-derived CDR1 and CDR2 are SGDLS and YYNGEE. The CDR3 covers 14 residues. Trimming removed 1 base at V and 4 bases at J, with 11 bases between. In DNA, the CDR3 is TGTGCCAGCAGCGTATCTGGGGGGAGCACTGAAGCTTTCTTT. This codes for CASSVSGGSTEAFF.

CDR3 amino acids: CASSPSGTSGGRGGANVLTF. CDR3 DNA sequence: TGTGCCAGCAGCCCCTCCGGGACTAGCGGGGGCCGCGGGGGGGCCAACGTCCTGACTTTC. This chain joins TRBV6-6 and TRBJ2-6; TRBD2 matches at 14 bases. Germline V CDR1 and CDR2: MNHNY, SVGAGI (reference sequence). This CDR3 spans 20 amino acids. The ends lost 6 bases at V and 4 bases at J; junction bases unmatched: 14.

J is TRBJ1-1 and V is TRBV12-3 or TRBV12-4; D not resolved. V lost 1 base and J 3 bases, leaving 3 bases between the germline ends. This CDR3 is built from 12 residues. CDR3 bases: TGTGCCAGCAGTTTAGGAGACACTGAAGCTTTCTTT. Amino acid sequence: CASSLGDTEAFF.

The chain uses TRBV7-2 and TRBJ2-5; 10 positions match TRBD2. The CDR3 sequence is 15 residues long. CDR1 is SGHTA, CDR2 FQGNSA, per germline. V dropped 7 bases and J dropped 4; count of bases not matched to a gene: 9. The CDR3 nucleotides are TGTGCCAGCACCTCGTCGGGACTAGCGATAGAGACCCAGTACTTC. It translates to CASTSSGLAIETQYF.

This chain connects TRBV11-2 to TRBJ1-1; D gene ambiguous. V lost 5 bases and J 4 bases, leaving 11 bases between the germline ends. There are 13 residues in the CDR3. Germline CDR1 SGHAT, CDR2 FQNNGV. CDR3: CASSMAEGTEAFF. For the CDR3, the DNA is TGTGCCAGCAGCATGGCGGAGGGCACTGAAGCTTTCTTT.

V gene TRBV19 combines with J gene TRBJ1-1; 9 nucleotides align to TRBD1. CDR1 LNHDA and CDR2 SQIVND come from the germline V gene (reference sequence). The CDR3 length is 15 residues. The V gene end was trimmed by 5 bases and the J gene end by 1 base; junction bases not matched to a gene: 5. CDR3 bases: TGTGCCAGTAGTCAGGGACAGGGACGGAACACTGAAGCTTTCTTT. Protein: CASSQGQGRNTEAFF.

The chain has TRBV15 and TRBJ1-6; weak D call: TRBD1 (5 bases). This CDR3 is built from 17 residues. The germline V gene has CDR1 LNHNV and CDR2 YYDKDF (reference sequence). With 0 bases removed from V and 6 bases from J, the gap between germline ends came to 15 bases. CDR3 loop: CATSRDYVETVNSPLHF. The CDR3, as DNA: TGTGCCACCAGCAGAGATTACGTTGAGACAGTTAATTCACCCCTCCACTTT.

On this clone: Distinct nucleotide sequences in the sample also encode this CDR3. The chain carries TRBV2 and TRBJ2-3; TRBD2 matches at 13 bases. The germline V gene has CDR1 SNHLY and CDR2 FYNNEI. The CDR3 consists of 15 residues. Trimming removed 5 bases from V and 5 bases from J; junction bases left unmatched: 4. This CDR3 reads CASSPWTSGGDTQYF. The CDR3 DNA follows: TGTGCCAGCAGTCCTTGGACTAGCGGGGGAGATACGCAGTATTTT. Complete variable domain (other parts from reference TRBV2 and TRBJ2-3): EPEVTQTPSHQVTQMGQEVILRCVPISNHLYFYWYRQILGQKVEFLVSFYNNEISEKSEIFDDQFSVERPDGSNFTLKIRSTKLEDSAMYFCASSPWTSGGDTQYFGPGTRLTVL.

The chain combines TRBV6-5 with TRBJ2-3, with 7 bases that match TRBD2. CDR1 is MNHEY and CDR2 is SVGAGI in the germline V gene. Losses at the gene ends were 6 bases for V and 2 bases for J; bases not matched to a gene: 8. The CDR3 runs to 15 residues. The CDR3 protein is CASSISGTFTDTQYF. In DNA form, the CDR3 reads TGTGCCAGCAGCATCAGCGGGACTTTCACAGATACGCAGTATTTT.